What follows describes a single T cell receptor (beta chain). Clones were sequenced by immunoSEQ multiplex PCR, and TCRdb holds only the in-frame ones, with some missing. Found here are more than 200,000 clones, 83% of them singletons; the top ten hold just over 2.5%. Per germline, CDR1 MNHNS and CDR2 SASEGT. Trimming took 2 bases from V and 5 from J, leaving 12 bases between them. The CDR3 sequence is 14 residues long. The data belong to a study of blood T cell repertoires in COVID-19. Study in general: Some COVID-19 samples were acute and others convalescent; all came from the United States, Italy and Spain.

V is TRBV6-1 and J is TRBJ2-5, with D possibly matching TRBD1 (5 bases). The sequence was collected from a woman between 65 and 79 years old with active or convalescent COVID-19. Material for sequencing was peripheral blood. In DNA form, the CDR3 reads TGTGCCAGCAGTGAACCAGGGCAGAGCGAGACCCAGTACTTC. As protein: CASSEPGQSETQYF.